This T cell receptor (beta chain) was identified in a study of identical twins (dated by TCRdb to 2016 to 2017). About the full investigation: TCR alpha and beta repertoires from monozygotic twins, unrelated adults of various ages and cord blood were deep-sequenced to test whether fetal clonotypes persist. To rule out contamination, the twin experiments were replicated at different times with different library preparation protocols. General study outcomes and caveats: Compared with coincidental sharing between unrelated individuals, an excess of low generation-probability sequences was observed among out-of-frame TCR alpha sequences shared between twins. Zero-insertion analyses could be partly confounded by invariant T cells such as MAIT and iNKT, though diverse VJ usage argued against such confounding for most clonotypes. Because the same donors could not be followed over many years, the conclusions depended on cross-sectional statistical analysis. Abundant cord blood beta clonotypes carried fewer insertions; young adult naive repertoires showed a weaker similar trend, while memory repertoires showed none. Out-of-frame TCR alpha sharing in monozygotic twins was systematically underestimated by recombination models, whereas sharing between unrelated individuals was in agreement with the recombination models. Excess twin sharing in beta out-of-frame sequences was weaker because fewer shared sequences lowered the signal-to-noise ratio.

The CDR3 spans 14 residues, from the cysteine through the phenylalanine. The only DNA kept is the CDR3, 42 bases in frame from the first base. Deletion took 0 bases off V and 2 bases off J, with a span of 6 bases between the germline ends. The germline V gene specifies SGHRS as CDR1 and YFSETQ as CDR2. Receptor amplification or capture employed 5' RACE. The instrument was an Illumina HiSeq 2000. Template switching introduced a universal primer binding site; the final cDNA contained a unique molecular identifier, enabling accurate counting of TCR cDNA molecules. First-strand cDNA for TCR alpha and beta chains was synthesized from specific primers in the conserved constant-segment region. Each cDNA library was double barcoded, with a SMART-Mk sample barcode plus Illumina barcodes, to control for contamination. TruSeq adapter sequences along with Illumina sample barcodes were introduced in two successive PCR steps. Sequencing of the TCR alpha and beta cDNA libraries was done on the Illumina HiSeq platform using custom primers. The published analysis was carried out like this. MiGEC was used to process raw reads and extract unique molecular identifiers, and MiXCR was used to find CDR3 positions. For each individual, recombination models were inferred using an EM algorithm with the repgenHMM and IGoR tools. Shared clonotypes were analyzed with the tcR package in R, and sharing was normalized by the product of cloneset sizes. To study raw recombination free of thymic and clonal selection effects, out-of-frame nonproductive sequences were analyzed. TCRdb reran the public reads through fastp at Q25 and MiXCR, keeping productive beta chains. Under each unique CDR3 protein, matching rows form one entry showing the most common genes and DNA. TCRdb's processing, not the authors' own work, is the source of the V and J calls. The sample includes roughly 1,500,000 distinct CDR3 sequences, with about 31% observed a single time. About 0.27% of the sample comes from the top ten.

All donors were healthy Caucasians. Note on this clonotype: The clone's antigen remains unknown. The record has no base qualities; no much larger clone is one base away.

This receptor chain uses TRBV5-1 and TRBJ1-3, with an unclear D gene assignment. The sequence was obtained from a newborn girl in good health. The sequenced sample consisted of cord blood. For the CDR3, the sequence is CASSLDSPGNTIYF. The DNA sequence is TGCGCCAGCAGCTTGGACAGCCCTGGAAACACCATATATTTT.